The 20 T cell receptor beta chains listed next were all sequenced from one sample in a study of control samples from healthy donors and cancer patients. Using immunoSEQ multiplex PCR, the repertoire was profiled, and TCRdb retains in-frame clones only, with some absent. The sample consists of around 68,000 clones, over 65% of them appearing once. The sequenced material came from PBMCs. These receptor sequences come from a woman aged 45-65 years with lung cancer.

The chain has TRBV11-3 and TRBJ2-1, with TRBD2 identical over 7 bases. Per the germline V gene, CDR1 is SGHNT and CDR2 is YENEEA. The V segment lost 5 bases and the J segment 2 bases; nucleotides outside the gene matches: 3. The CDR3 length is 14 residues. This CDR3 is CASSHGGTYNEQFF. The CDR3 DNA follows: TGTGCCAGCAGCCACGGGGGGACCTACAATGAGCAGTTCTTC.

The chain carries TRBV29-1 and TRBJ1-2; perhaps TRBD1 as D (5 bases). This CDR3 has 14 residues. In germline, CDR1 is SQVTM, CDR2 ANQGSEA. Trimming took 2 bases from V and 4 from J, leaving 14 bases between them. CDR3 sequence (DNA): TGCAGCGTTGAAAGACAAGACAGTGCCTATGGCTACACCTTC. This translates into CSVERQDSAYGYTF.

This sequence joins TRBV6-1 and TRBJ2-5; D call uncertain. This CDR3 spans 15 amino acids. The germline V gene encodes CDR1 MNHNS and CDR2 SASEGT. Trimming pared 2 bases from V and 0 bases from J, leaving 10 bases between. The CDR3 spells CASSEPASYQETQYF. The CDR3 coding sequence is TGTGCCAGCAGTGAACCCGCCAGTTACCAAGAGACCCAGTACTTC.

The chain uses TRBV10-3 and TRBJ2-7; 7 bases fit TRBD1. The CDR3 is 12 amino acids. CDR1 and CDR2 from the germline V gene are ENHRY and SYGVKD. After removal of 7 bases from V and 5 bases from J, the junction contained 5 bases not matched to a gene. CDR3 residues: CAINDRDDEQYF. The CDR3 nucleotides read TGTGCCATCAATGACAGGGACGACGAGCAGTACTTC.

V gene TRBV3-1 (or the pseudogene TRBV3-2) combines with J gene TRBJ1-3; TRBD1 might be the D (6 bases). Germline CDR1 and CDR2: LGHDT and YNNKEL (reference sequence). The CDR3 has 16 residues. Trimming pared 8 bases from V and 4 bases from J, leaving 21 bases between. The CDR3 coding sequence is TGTGCCAGCCAAGAGGGGGTACTCCTCGTCGGAAACACCATATATTTT. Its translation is CASQEGVLLVGNTIYF.

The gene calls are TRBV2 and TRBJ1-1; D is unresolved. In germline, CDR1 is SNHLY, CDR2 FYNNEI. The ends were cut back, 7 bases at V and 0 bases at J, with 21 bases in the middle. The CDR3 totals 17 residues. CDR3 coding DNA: TGTGCCAGCACTCCCATGAGGGTAGGAGGTCTGAACACTGAAGCTTTCTTT. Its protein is CASTPMRVGGLNTEAFF.

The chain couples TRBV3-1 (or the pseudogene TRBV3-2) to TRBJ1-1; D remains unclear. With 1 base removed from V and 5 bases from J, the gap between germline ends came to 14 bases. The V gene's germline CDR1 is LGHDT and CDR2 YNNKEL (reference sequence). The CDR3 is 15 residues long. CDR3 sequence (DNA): TGTGCCAGCAGCCAAGGGCAGCCTGGGTCGACTGAAGCTTTCTTT. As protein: CASSQGQPGSTEAFF.

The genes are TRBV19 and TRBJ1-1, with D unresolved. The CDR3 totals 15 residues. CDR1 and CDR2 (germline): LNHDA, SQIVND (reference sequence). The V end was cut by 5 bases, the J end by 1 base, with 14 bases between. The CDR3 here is CASSPELGRNTEAFF. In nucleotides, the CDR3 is TGTGCCAGTAGTCCCGAGTTAGGGAGGAACACTGAAGCTTTCTTT.

As DNA, the CDR3 is TGTGCCACCAGTGATTCGACTGAAATCAAACAGACCCAGTACTTC. Translating it yields CATSDSTEIKQTQYF. This chain connects TRBV24-1 to TRBJ2-5; D call uncertain. This CDR3 comprises 15 residues. The germline V gene encodes CDR1 KGHDR and CDR2 SFDVKD. V was shortened by 2 bases and J by 6 bases, with 15 bases between the two germline ends.

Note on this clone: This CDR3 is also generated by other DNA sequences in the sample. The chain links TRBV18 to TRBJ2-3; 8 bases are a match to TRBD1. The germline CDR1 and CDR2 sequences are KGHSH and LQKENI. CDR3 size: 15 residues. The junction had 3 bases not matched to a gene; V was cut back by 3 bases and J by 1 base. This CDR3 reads CASSPTGAGTDTQYF. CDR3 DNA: TGTGCCAGCTCACCGACAGGGGCGGGCACAGATACGCAGTATTTT.

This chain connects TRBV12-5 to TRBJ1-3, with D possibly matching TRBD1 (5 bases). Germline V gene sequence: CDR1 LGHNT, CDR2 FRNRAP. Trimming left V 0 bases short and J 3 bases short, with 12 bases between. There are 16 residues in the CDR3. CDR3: CASGLVSGSGGNTIYF. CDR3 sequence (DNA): TGTGCTAGTGGTTTGGTATCAGGGTCCGGTGGAAACACCATATATTTT.

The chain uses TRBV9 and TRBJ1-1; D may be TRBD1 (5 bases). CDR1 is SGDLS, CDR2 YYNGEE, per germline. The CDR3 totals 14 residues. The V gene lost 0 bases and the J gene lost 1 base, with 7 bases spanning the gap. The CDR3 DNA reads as TGTGCCAGCAGCGTAGGGGGGGAGAACACTGAAGCTTTCTTT. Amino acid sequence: CASSVGGENTEAFF.

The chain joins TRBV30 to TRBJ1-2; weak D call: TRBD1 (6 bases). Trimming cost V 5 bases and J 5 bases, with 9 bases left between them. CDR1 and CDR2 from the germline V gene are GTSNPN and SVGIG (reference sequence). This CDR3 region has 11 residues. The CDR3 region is CAWGGGYGYTF. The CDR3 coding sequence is TGTGCCTGGGGAGGGGGTTATGGCTACACCTTC. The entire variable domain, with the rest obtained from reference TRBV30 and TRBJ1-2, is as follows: SQTIHQWPATLVQPVGSPLSLECTVEGTSNPNLYWYRQAAGRGLQLLFYSVGIGQISSEVPQNLSASRPQDRQFILSSKKLLLSDSGFYLCAWGGGYGYTFGSGTRLTVV.

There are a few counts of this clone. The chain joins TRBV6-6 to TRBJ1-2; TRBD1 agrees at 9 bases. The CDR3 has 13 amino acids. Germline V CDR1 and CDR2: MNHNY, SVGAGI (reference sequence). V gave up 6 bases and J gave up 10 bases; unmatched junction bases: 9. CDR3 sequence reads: CASSTGQGLDYTF. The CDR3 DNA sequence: TGTGCCAGCAGCACCGGACAGGGGTTGGACTACACCTTC.

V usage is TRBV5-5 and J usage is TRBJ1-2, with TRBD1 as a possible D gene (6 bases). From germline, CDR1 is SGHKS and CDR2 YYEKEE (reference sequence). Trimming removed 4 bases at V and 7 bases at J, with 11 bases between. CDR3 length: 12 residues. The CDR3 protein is CASSPGQLGYTF. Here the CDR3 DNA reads TGTGCCAGCAGCCCCGGACAGCTTGGCTACACCTTC.

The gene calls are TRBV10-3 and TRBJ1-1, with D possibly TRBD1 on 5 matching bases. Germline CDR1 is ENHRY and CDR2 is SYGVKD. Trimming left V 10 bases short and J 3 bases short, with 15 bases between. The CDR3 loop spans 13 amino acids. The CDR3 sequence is CATLRGLDTEAFF. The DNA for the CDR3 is TGTGCCACCCTGCGGGGACTTGACACTGAAGCTTTCTTT.

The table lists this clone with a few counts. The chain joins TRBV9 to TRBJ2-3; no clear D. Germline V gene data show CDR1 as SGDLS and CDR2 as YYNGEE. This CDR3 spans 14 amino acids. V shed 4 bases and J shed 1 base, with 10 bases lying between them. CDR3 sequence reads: CASSIRLGTDTQYF. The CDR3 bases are TGTGCCAGCAGCATCAGACTGGGCACAGATACGCAGTATTTT.

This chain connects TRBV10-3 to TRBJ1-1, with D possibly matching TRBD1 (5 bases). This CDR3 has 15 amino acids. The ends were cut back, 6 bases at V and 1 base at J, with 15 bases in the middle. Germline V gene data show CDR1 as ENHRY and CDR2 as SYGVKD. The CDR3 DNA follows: TGTGCCATCAGCGCAAGGCAGGGAGGGAACACTGAAGCTTTCTTT. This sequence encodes CAISARQGGNTEAFF.

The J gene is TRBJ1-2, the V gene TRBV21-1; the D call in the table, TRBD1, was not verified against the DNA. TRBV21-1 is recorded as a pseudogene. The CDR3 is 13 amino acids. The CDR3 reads CASPRDTGYGYTF. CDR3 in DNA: TGTGCCAGCCCCCGGGACACGGGCTATGGCTACACCTTC.

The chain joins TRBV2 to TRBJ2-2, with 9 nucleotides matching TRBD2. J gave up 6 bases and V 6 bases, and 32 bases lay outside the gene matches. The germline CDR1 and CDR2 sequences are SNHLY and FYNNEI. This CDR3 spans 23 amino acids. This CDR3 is CASSVPSPRRGGGASQLSGELFF. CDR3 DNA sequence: TGTGCCAGCAGCGTACCCTCACCTCGGAGGGGCGGGGGGGCCAGCCAGTTGTCCGGGGAGCTGTTTTTT. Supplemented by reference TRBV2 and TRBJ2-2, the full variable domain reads EPEVTQTPSHQVTQMGQEVILRCVPISNHLYFYWYRQILGQKVEFLVSFYNNEISEKSEIFDDQFSVERPDGSNFTLKIRSTKLEDSAMYFCASSVPSPRRGGGASQLSGELFFGEGSRLTVL.